The 8 T cell receptor beta chains in this list originate from one sample, sequenced in a study of shared clonotypes between healthy human individuals. The protocol was immunoSEQ multiplex PCR, while the TCRdb copy is restricted to in-frame clones and leaves out a portion. Seen here are fewer than 600,000 clones, roughly four fifths observed once, and the top ten hold more than 10%. Sample: PBMCs. The source is a woman in her forties in good health. Some clones in this sample may be carry-over from other donors' samples.

The rearrangement joins TRBV19 to TRBJ1-4, with D possibly TRBD1 on 6 matching bases. CDR3 length equals 17 residues. Germline V gene data show CDR1 as LNHDA and CDR2 as SQIVND (reference sequence). Trimming took off 10 bases at V and 0 bases at J, with 21 bases between the two ends. The CDR3 loop is CATRDVAGVATNEKLFF. As DNA, the CDR3 is TGTGCCACCCGGGACGTTGCAGGGGTGGCAACTAATGAAAAACTGTTTTTT.

The rearrangement joins TRBV19 to TRBJ2-7; TRBD1 aligns across 9 bases. This CDR3 contains 16 residues. J gave up 1 base and V 5 bases, and 9 bases lay outside the gene matches. The germline gives CDR1 LNHDA, CDR2 SQIVND (reference sequence). CDR3 nucleotides: TGTGCCAGTAGTTCAGAGACCGGGACAGGGTCCTACGAGCAGTACTTC. This translates into CASSSETGTGSYEQYF.

This chain uses TRBV7-2 with TRBJ2-7; TRBD1 might be the D (5 bases). V was trimmed by 7 bases and J by 4 bases, leaving 17 bases between them. Germline CDR1 is SGHTA and CDR2 is FQGNSA. CDR3 size: 14 residues. The CDR3 region is CASNIRGESYEQYF. The CDR3 bases are TGTGCCAGCAACATAAGGGGTGAGAGTTACGAGCAGTACTTC.

V gene TRBV11-3 combines with J gene TRBJ1-1; maybe TRBD1 (6 bases). The CDR3 has 12 residues. Trimming removed 8 bases at V and 2 bases at J, with 9 bases between. Germline V gene lookup returns CDR1 SGHNT and CDR2 YENEEA. The CDR3 is CASRGGNTEAFF. Here the CDR3 DNA reads TGTGCCAGCCGGGGGGGCAACACTGAAGCTTTCTTT.

This chain uses TRBV27 with TRBJ2-3; 12 nucleotides line up with TRBD1. V lost 8 bases to trimming and J lost 4 bases; unmatched junction nucleotides: 13. This CDR3 spans 17 amino acids. The germline gives CDR1 MNHEY, CDR2 SMNVEV (reference sequence). CDR3 bases: TGTGCCAGCCGTTCCCCACTCCGGGACAGGGGGCCAGATACGCAGTATTTT. Its translation: CASRSPLRDRGPDTQYF.

The gene calls are TRBV25-1 and TRBJ1-5; weak D call: TRBD1 (5 bases). V shed 0 bases and J shed 1 base, with 7 bases lying between them. This CDR3 is 15 amino acids long. From germline, CDR1 is MGHDK and CDR2 SYGVNS. CDR3: CASSEYGGSNQPQHF. For the CDR3, the DNA is TGTGCCAGCAGTGAATACGGGGGAAGCAATCAGCCCCAGCATTTT.

The CDR3 region is CASVPDYYNEQFF. CDR3 DNA: TGTGCCAGCGTCCCGGACTACTACAATGAGCAGTTCTTC. The chain links TRBV25-1 to TRBJ2-1, with TRBD2 as a possible D gene (6 bases). V was pared by 8 bases and J by 3 bases, with 11 bases between. The CDR3 has 13 amino acids. CDR1 is MGHDK, CDR2 SYGVNS, per germline.

This clone occurred a few times. The V gene is TRBV9, the J gene TRBJ1-5; 10 bases line up with TRBD1. The trim removed 6 bases at V and 1 base at J, leaving 13 bases unmatched. Germline V CDR1 and CDR2: SGDLS, YYNGEE. CDR3 size: 18 residues. The CDR3 sequence is CASINEGQGRRSNQPQHF. CDR3 DNA: TGTGCCAGCATCAATGAGGGACAGGGGAGAAGGAGCAATCAGCCCCAGCATTTT.